This T cell receptor (beta chain) stems from a study of T cell changes during pregnancy in multiple sclerosis. The method was immunoSEQ multiplex PCR; TCRdb's version includes in-frame clones alone and lacks a portion of them. The sample has nearly 80,000 clones; about 92% are singletons. The CDR3 loop spans 15 amino acids. Germline V lookup: CDR1 SNHLY, CDR2 FYNNEI. The ends lost 4 bases at V and 3 bases at J; junction bases unmatched: 8. This rearrangement joins TRBV2 to TRBJ2-7; 8 bases match TRBD1. The sequence came from a female donor with multiple sclerosis, enrolled in a pregnancy study. Sequences were derived from CD4+ T cells from peripheral blood mononuclear cells, sampled before pregnancy. The CDR3 sequence is CASSVGTGGSYEQYF. The CDR3 nucleotides are TGTGCCAGCAGTGTAGGAACAGGGGGAAGCTACGAGCAGTACTTC.